This record looks at one T cell receptor (beta chain) sequence and its context. Antigen: not known. The germline CDR1 and CDR2 sequences are SGHAT and FQNNGV. V dropped 6 bases and J dropped 0 bases, with 12 bases sitting between them. The CDR3 extends over 16 amino acids. The data are from a study of cytomegalovirus exposure and HLA in healthy donors. Both 60 Vbeta primers and 13 Jbeta primers went into the PCR. Assay: immunoSEQ multiplex PCR; the TCRdb copy retains only in-frame clones and omits some. The sample carries over 120,000 clones, roughly 74% recorded once. General observations from the study: The authors later found TCR association rates varying by HLA locus, with DRB1 most and HLA-C fewest. Most TCR sequences were seen very rarely across donors, but some public TCRs occurred in many. Segments of the TCR beta V type were, in most cases, productive about 87% or about 30% of the time in an earlier analysis.

The sample was PBMCs. This receptor was obtained from a woman between 18 and 30 years old in good health and CMV-seropositive. The chain is built from TRBV11-2 and TRBJ1-6; D gene uncertain. The CDR3 nucleotides are TGTGCCAGCAGACAAGTACTAAGCTCCTATAATTCACCCCTCCACTTT. As protein: CASRQVLSSYNSPLHF. The complete variable domain, with remaining parts taken from reference TRBV11-2 and TRBJ1-6, reads EAGVAQSPRYKIIEKRQSVAFWCNPISGHATLYWYQQILGQGPKLLIQFQNNGVVDDSQLPKDRFSAERLKGVDSTLKIQPAKLEDSAVYLCASRQVLSSYNSPLHFGNGTRLTVT.